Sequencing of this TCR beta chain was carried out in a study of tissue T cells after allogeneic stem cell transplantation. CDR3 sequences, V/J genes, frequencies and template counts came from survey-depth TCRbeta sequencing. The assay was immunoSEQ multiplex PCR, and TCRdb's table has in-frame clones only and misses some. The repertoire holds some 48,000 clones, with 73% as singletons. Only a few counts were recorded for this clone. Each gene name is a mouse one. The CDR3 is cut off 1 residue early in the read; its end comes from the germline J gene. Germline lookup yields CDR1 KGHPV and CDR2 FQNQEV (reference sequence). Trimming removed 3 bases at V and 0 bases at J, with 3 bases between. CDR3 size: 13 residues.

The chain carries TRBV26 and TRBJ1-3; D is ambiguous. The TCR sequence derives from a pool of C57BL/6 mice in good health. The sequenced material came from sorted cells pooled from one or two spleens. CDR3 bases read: TGTGCCAGCAGTCTTACTTCTGGAAATACGCTCTAT. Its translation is CASSLTSGNTLY. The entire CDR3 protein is CASSLTSGNTLYF. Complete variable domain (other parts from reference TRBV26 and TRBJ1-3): NSKVIQTPRYLVKGQGQKAKMRCIPEKGHPVVFWYQQNKNNEFKFLINFQNQEVLQQIDMTEKRFSAECPSNSPCSLEIQSSEAGDSALYLCASSLTSGNTLYFGEGSRLIVV.